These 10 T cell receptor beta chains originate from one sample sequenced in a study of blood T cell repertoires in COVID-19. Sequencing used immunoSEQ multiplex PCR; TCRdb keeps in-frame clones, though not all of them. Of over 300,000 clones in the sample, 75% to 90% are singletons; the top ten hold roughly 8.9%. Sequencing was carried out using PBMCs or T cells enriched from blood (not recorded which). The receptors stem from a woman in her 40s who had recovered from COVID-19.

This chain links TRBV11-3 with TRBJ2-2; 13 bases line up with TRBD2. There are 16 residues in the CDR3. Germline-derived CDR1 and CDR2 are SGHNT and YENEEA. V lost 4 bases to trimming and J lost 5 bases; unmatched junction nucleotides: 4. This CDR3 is CASSSVTSGRTGELFF. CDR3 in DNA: TGTGCCAGCAGCTCAGTGACTAGCGGGAGGACCGGGGAGCTGTTTTTT.

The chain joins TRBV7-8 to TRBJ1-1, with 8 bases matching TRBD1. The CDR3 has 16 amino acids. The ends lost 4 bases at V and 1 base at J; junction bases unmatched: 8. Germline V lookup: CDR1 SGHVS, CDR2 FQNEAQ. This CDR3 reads CASSSRDRNTNTEAFF. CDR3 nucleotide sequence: TGTGCCAGCAGCTCCCGGGACAGGAATACGAACACTGAAGCTTTCTTT.

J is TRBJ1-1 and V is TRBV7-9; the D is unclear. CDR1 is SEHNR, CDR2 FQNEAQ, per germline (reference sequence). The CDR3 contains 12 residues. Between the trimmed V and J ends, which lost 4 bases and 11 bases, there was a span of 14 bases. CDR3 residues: CASSYGGRGAFF. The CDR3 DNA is TGTGCCAGCAGCTATGGAGGCCGTGGGGCTTTCTTT.

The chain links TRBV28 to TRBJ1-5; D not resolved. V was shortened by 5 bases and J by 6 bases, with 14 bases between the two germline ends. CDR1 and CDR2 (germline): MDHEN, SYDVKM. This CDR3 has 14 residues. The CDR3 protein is CASSPGFGSQPQHF. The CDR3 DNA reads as TGTGCCAGCAGTCCCGGATTCGGGAGTCAGCCCCAGCATTTT.

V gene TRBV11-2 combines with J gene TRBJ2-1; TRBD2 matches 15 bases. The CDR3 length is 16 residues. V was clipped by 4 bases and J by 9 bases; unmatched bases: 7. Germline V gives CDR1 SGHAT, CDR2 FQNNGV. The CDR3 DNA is TGTGCCAGCAGCTGGACTAGCGGGGGGGCCGCGAGTGAGCAGTTCTTC. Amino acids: CASSWTSGGAASEQFF.

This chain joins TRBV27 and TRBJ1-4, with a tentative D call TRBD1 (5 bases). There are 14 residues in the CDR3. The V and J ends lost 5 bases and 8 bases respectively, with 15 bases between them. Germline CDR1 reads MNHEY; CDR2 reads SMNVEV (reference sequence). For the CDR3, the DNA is TGTGCCAGCAGTCCTAGGGCAGGGCTAGAAAAACTGTTTTTT. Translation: CASSPRAGLEKLFF.

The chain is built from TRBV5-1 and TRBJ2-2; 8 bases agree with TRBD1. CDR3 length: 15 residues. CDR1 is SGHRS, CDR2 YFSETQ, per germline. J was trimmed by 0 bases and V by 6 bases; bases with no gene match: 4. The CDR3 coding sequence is TGCGCCAGCACCGGACAGGGCGCGAACACCGGGGAGCTGTTTTTT. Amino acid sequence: CASTGQGANTGELFF.

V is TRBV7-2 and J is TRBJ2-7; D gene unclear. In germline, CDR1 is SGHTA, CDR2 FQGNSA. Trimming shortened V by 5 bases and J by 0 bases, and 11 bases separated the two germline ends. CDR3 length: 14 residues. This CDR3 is CASSQQTDSYEQYF. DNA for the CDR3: TGTGCCAGCAGCCAACAAACAGACTCCTACGAGCAGTACTTC.

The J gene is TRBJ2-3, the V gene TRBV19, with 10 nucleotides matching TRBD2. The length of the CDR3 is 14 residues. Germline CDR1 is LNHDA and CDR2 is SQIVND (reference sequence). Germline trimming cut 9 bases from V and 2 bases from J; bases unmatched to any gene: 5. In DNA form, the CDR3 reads TGTGCCAGAGCTAGCGGGGGATTCACAGATACGCAGTATTTT. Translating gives CARASGGFTDTQYF.

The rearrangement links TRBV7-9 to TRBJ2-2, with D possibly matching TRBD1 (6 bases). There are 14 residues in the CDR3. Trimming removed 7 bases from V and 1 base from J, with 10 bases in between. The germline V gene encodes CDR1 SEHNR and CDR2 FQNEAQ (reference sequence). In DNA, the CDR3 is TGTGCCAGCAACCAAGGGGGGAACACCGGGGAGCTGTTTTTT. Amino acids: CASNQGGNTGELFF.